These T cell receptor beta chains were read from a single sample in a study of blood T cell repertoires in COVID-19. Sequencing was performed with immunoSEQ multiplex PCR; in TCRdb, only in-frame clones are kept and a portion is missing. Here the sample spans 85,000 to 100,000 clones, approximately 90% being singletons. Sequenced input: peripheral blood. These receptors originate from a woman in her sixties or seventies with COVID-19, enrolled during active disease. Each CDR3 is given with its conserved first and last residue. Fields, in order: D gene, V gene, clone size, J gene, CDR3 DNA, CDR3 protein. D genes are given only for firm matches. The listing skips clone size in some rows; elsewhere it reads once, few, many or a size class.

D: TRBD1; V: TRBV19; size: .; J: TRBJ2-3; DNA: TGTGCCAGTAACAGGGGCAGGCCCAACACAGATACGCAGTATTTT; CDR3: CASNRGRPNTDTQYF
D: TRBD2; V: TRBV3-1/TRBV3-2; size: .; J: TRBJ2-1; DNA: TGTGCCAGCAGCTACCCTAGCGGGGGCAATGAGCAGTTCTTC; CDR3: CASSYPSGGNEQFF
D: TRBD1; V: TRBV2; size: .; J: TRBJ1-6; DNA: TGTGCCAGCTTACAGGGGGCGCTTGGTAATTCACCCCTCCACTTT; CDR3: CASLQGALGNSPLHF
D: .; V: TRBV6-5; size: .; J: TRBJ1-2; DNA: TGTGCCAGCAGCAACAGAGATAACTATGGCTACACCTTC; CDR3: CASSNRDNYGYTF
D: .; V: TRBV27; size: .; J: TRBJ2-5; DNA: TGTGCCAGCAGTTTCGCGGGGGCGGGAGAGACCCAGTACTTC; CDR3: CASSFAGAGETQYF
D: .; V: TRBV18; size: few; J: TRBJ2-7; DNA: TGTGCCAGCTCACCTCGCGGGCCACCAGAAAACTACGAGCAGTACTTC; CDR3: CASSPRGPPENYEQYF
D: .; V: TRBV28; size: .; J: TRBJ1-2; DNA: TGTGCCAGCAGCCCTGCCACAGGGCGACATGGCTACACCTTC; CDR3: CASSPATGRHGYTF
D: TRBD1; V: TRBV7-9; size: .; J: TRBJ1-6; DNA: TGTGCCAGCAGCACGGGACAGGGCAATTCACCCCTCCACTTT; CDR3: CASSTGQGNSPLHF
D: TRBD2; V: TRBV19; size: .; J: TRBJ2-3; DNA: TGTGCCAGTAGCGGACTAGCGGGGGGGTTCACAGATACGCAGTATTTT; CDR3: CASSGLAGGFTDTQYF
D: .; V: TRBV7-8; size: .; J: TRBJ2-1; DNA: TGTGCCAGCAGCTTAGTGACGGGAGTTTCAATTGGCAATGAGCAGTTCTTC; CDR3: CASSLVTGVSIGNEQFF
D: TRBD2; V: TRBV4-2; size: .; J: TRBJ2-7; DNA: TGTGCCAGCGCCGGGGGAGGGCGGAACGAGCAGTACTTC; CDR3: CASAGGGRNEQYF
D: TRBD1; V: TRBV7-2; size: .; J: TRBJ1-1; DNA: TGTGCCAGCTTCCCGGACAGGACCCACACTGAAGCTTTCTTT; CDR3: CASFPDRTHTEAFF
D: .; V: TRBV24-1; size: .; J: TRBJ2-1; DNA: TGTGCCACCAGTGACCCACCATTAGTAAATGAGCAGTTCTTC; CDR3: CATSDPPLVNEQFF
D: .; V: TRBV21-1; size: .; J: TRBJ2-4; DNA: TGTGCCAGCAGCAAATATAGGTACTGCCGTTTGAGGATTCAGTACTTC; CDR3: CASSKYRYCRLRIQYF
D: .; V: TRBV7-2; size: .; J: TRBJ2-5; DNA: TGTGCCAGCAGATCCCCCAACAGCCAAGAGACCCAGTACTTC; CDR3: CASRSPNSQETQYF
D: .; V: TRBV10-3; size: .; J: TRBJ1-6; DNA: TGTGCCATCAGTGATACCGGGATAGCTAATTCACCCCTCCACTTT; CDR3: CAISDTGIANSPLHF
D: TRBD2; V: TRBV4-1; size: .; J: TRBJ2-3; DNA: TGCGCCAGCAGCCAAGAACTGGTAGCGGGGGGGTTAGATACGCAGTATTTT; CDR3: CASSQELVAGGLDTQYF
D: TRBD2; V: TRBV7-6; size: .; J: TRBJ2-3; DNA: TGTGCCAGCAGCCTCCGACTAGCGGGGGGAGTCACAGATACGCAGTATTTT; CDR3: CASSLRLAGGVTDTQYF
D: .; V: TRBV5-1; size: few; J: TRBJ2-7; DNA: TGCGCCAGCAGCCTGGTGGCTAGCGCAACGTACGAGCAGTACTTC; CDR3: CASSLVASATYEQYF
D: .; V: TRBV6-5; size: medium-sized; J: TRBJ1-2; DNA: TGTGCCAGCAGTTACCTAACAGGGTCGAGTGGCTACACCTTC; CDR3: CASSYLTGSSGYTF
D: .; V: TRBV29-1; size: once; J: TRBJ2-3; DNA: TGCAGCGTCAGGGGCCAGGGACCAGATACGCAGTATTTT; CDR3: CSVRGQGPDTQYF
D: TRBD2; V: TRBV4-1; size: .; J: TRBJ2-5; DNA: TGCGCCAGCAGCCGGAACCCCGGGACTAGCGGGGGGGCCTTGGAGACCCAGTACTTC; CDR3: CASSRNPGTSGGALETQYF
D: .; V: TRBV12-3/TRBV12-4; size: .; J: TRBJ1-1; DNA: TGTGCCAGCACCCGGAGGGGAACGGATGAAGCTTTCTTT; CDR3: CASTRRGTDEAFF
D: TRBD1; V: TRBV5-1; size: .; J: TRBJ1-2; DNA: TGCGCCAGCAACAAAGAGGCAACAGGGGCCGGTAACTATGGCTACACCTTC; CDR3: CASNKEATGAGNYGYTF
D: TRBD2; V: TRBV7-2; size: .; J: TRBJ2-1; DNA: TGTGCCAGCAGCTTGGCCGGGACTAGCGGATACAATGAGCAGTTCTTC; CDR3: CASSLAGTSGYNEQFF
D: TRBD2; V: TRBV7-2; size: .; J: TRBJ2-2; DNA: TGTGCCAGCAGCCCTTTAGCGGGGGCCTCACCCACCGGGGAGCTGTTTTTT; CDR3: CASSPLAGASPTGELFF
D: TRBD1; V: TRBV2; size: .; J: TRBJ1-1; DNA: TGTGCCAGCAGGGGGGGGACAGGGGCATGGTCCACTGAAGCTTTCTTT; CDR3: CASRGGTGAWSTEAFF
D: .; V: TRBV11-2; size: once; J: TRBJ2-3; DNA: TGTGCCAGCAGCTTATGGGTGGGGGCCTCAGATACGCAGTATTTT; CDR3: CASSLWVGASDTQYF